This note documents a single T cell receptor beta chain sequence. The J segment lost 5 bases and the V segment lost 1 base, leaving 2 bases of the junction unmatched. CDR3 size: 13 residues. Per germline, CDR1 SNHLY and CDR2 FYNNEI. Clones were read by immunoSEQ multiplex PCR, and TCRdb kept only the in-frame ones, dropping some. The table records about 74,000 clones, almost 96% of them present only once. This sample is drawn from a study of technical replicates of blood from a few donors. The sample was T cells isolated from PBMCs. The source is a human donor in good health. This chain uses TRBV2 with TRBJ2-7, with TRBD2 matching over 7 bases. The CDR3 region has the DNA TGTGCCAGCAGTGAAGGGGAGGGAAACGAGCAGTACTTC. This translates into CASSEGEGNEQYF.